A selection of T cell receptor beta chains follows, all from one sample in a study of CD4 T cells in relation to SARS-CoV-2 and coronaviruses. TCRdb keeps only in-frame clones here, not all; method: immunoSEQ multiplex PCR. The profile shows about 22,000 clones, approximately 70% of them singletons. These receptors are not linked to any known antigen. The sample was CD4+ T cells from PBMCs, cultured in vitro. The receptors stem from a human donor in good health. Each CDR3 is given with its conserved first and last residue. A D gene is named only where the DNA matches it firmly. Not all rows give a size; the values are once, few, many and, for expanded clones, a class.

j_gene: TRBJ2-5
v_gene: TRBV3-1/TRBV3-2
abundance: -
d_gene: -
CDR3aa: CASSQGPASMYF
CDR3nt: TGTGCCAGCAGCCAAGGCCCGGCTAGCATGTACTTC

j_gene: TRBJ2-7
v_gene: TRBV29-1
abundance: -
d_gene: TRBD2
CDR3aa: CSVGVAGGYEQYF
CDR3nt: TGCAGCGTTGGGGTAGCGGGAGGGTACGAGCAGTACTTC

j_gene: TRBJ2-7
v_gene: TRBV10-3
abundance: few
d_gene: -
CDR3aa: CAISESVYEQYF
CDR3nt: TGTGCCATCAGTGAGTCCGTTTACGAGCAGTACTTC

j_gene: TRBJ2-4
v_gene: TRBV5-4
abundance: -
d_gene: -
CDR3aa: CASSLYRRGPDIQYF
CDR3nt: TGTGCCAGCAGCTTGTATCGACGGGGGCCAGACATTCAGTACTTC

j_gene: TRBJ1-1
v_gene: TRBV5-6
abundance: -
d_gene: -
CDR3aa: CASSPPPPGDTEAFF
CDR3nt: TGTGCCAGCAGCCCCCCCCCTCCGGGAGACACTGAAGCTTTCTTT

j_gene: TRBJ1-1
v_gene: TRBV7-9
abundance: few
d_gene: -
CDR3aa: CASSSQEGAEAFF
CDR3nt: TGTGCCAGCAGCTCCCAGGAGGGTGCTGAAGCTTTCTTT

j_gene: TRBJ1-4
v_gene: TRBV5-1
abundance: -
d_gene: -
CDR3aa: CASTPEPDNEKLFF
CDR3nt: TGCGCCAGCACCCCCGAGCCTGACAATGAAAAACTGTTTTTT

j_gene: TRBJ2-5
v_gene: TRBV5-1
abundance: -
d_gene: TRBD1
CDR3aa: CASSKGQGTETQYF
CDR3nt: TGCGCCAGCAGCAAAGGACAGGGGACGGAGACCCAGTACTTC

j_gene: TRBJ1-3
v_gene: TRBV11-2
abundance: -
d_gene: -
CDR3aa: CASSRQYSGNTIYF
CDR3nt: TGTGCCAGCAGCCGACAATATTCTGGAAACACCATATATTTT

j_gene: TRBJ1-6
v_gene: TRBV2
abundance: few
d_gene: -
CDR3aa: CASIELGIDNSPLHF
CDR3nt: TGTGCCAGCATAGAGTTGGGGATTGATAATTCACCCCTCCACTTT

j_gene: TRBJ2-2
v_gene: TRBV19
abundance: -
d_gene: TRBD2
CDR3aa: CASSTGLGTAGELFF
CDR3nt: TGTGCCAGTAGTACGGGACTAGGTACCGCCGGGGAGCTGTTTTTT

j_gene: TRBJ1-1
v_gene: TRBV11-2
abundance: -
d_gene: -
CDR3aa: CASSPPGRSNTEAFF
CDR3nt: TGTGCCAGCAGCCCCCCGGGCAGATCGAACACTGAAGCTTTCTTT

j_gene: TRBJ2-3
v_gene: TRBV6-2/TRBV6-3
abundance: -
d_gene: -
CDR3aa: CASSYPEDLYTDTQYF
CDR3nt: TGTGCCAGCAGTTACCCCGAGGACCTATACACAGATACGCAGTATTTT

j_gene: TRBJ2-7
v_gene: TRBV3-1/TRBV3-2
abundance: -
d_gene: -
CDR3aa: CASSQDLAYEQYF
CDR3nt: TGTGCCAGCAGCCAAGATTTGGCCTACGAGCAGTACTTC

j_gene: TRBJ1-1
v_gene: TRBV29-1
abundance: -
d_gene: -
CDR3aa: CSVVSSLEAFF
CDR3nt: TGCAGCGTTGTTTCGTCACTGGAAGCTTTCTTT

j_gene: TRBJ1-2
v_gene: TRBV27
abundance: -
d_gene: -
CDR3aa: CASSLSRGNYGYTF
CDR3nt: TGTGCCAGCAGTTTATCGCGGGGGAACTATGGCTACACCTTC

j_gene: TRBJ1-2
v_gene: TRBV5-4
abundance: once
d_gene: -
CDR3aa: CASSEKRGDYGYTF
CDR3nt: TGTGCCAGCAGCGAAAAGCGGGGGGACTATGGCTACACCTTC

j_gene: TRBJ1-1
v_gene: TRBV6-2/TRBV6-3
abundance: few
d_gene: -
CDR3aa: CASSSTGYTEAFF
CDR3nt: TGTGCCAGCAGTTCTACAGGGTACACTGAAGCTTTCTTT

j_gene: TRBJ2-7
v_gene: TRBV9
abundance: -
d_gene: -
CDR3aa: CASRGVGDEQYF
CDR3nt: TGTGCCAGCAGAGGGGTAGGTGACGAGCAGTACTTC

j_gene: TRBJ2-4
v_gene: TRBV28
abundance: -
d_gene: TRBD2
CDR3aa: CASSSGTSGVQYF
CDR3nt: TGTGCCAGCAGTTCCGGGACTAGCGGGGTCCAGTACTTC

j_gene: TRBJ1-3
v_gene: TRBV10-3
abundance: -
d_gene: -
CDR3aa: CAISEHRGSSGNTIYF
CDR3nt: TGTGCCATCAGTGAGCATCGAGGGTCTTCTGGAAACACCATATATTTT

j_gene: TRBJ2-7
v_gene: TRBV29-1
abundance: -
d_gene: -
CDR3aa: CSTTTGGNNEQYF
CDR3nt: TGCAGCACAACCACCGGGGGAAACAACGAGCAGTACTTC

j_gene: TRBJ1-5
v_gene: TRBV2
abundance: -
d_gene: -
CDR3aa: CASSESLGYWGNQPQHF
CDR3nt: TGTGCCAGCAGTGAAAGTCTCGGGTATTGGGGCAATCAGCCCCAGCATTTT

j_gene: TRBJ1-5
v_gene: TRBV28
abundance: -
d_gene: -
CDR3aa: CASSFGAGGNQPQHF
CDR3nt: TGTGCCAGCAGTTTCGGGGCAGGAGGGAATCAGCCCCAGCATTTT

j_gene: TRBJ2-1
v_gene: TRBV7-7
abundance: -
d_gene: TRBD2
CDR3aa: CASSLGSLAGVNEQFF
CDR3nt: TGTGCCAGCAGCTTAGGTTCACTAGCGGGGGTCAATGAGCAGTTCTTC

j_gene: TRBJ2-7
v_gene: TRBV7-2
abundance: -
d_gene: TRBD2
CDR3aa: CASSLATHLAGTAGGSYEQYF
CDR3nt: TGTGCCAGCAGCTTAGCGACACACCTAGCGGGAACCGCTGGGGGATCCTACGAGCAGTACTTC

j_gene: TRBJ1-3
v_gene: TRBV19
abundance: -
d_gene: -
CDR3aa: CASSVDSSGNTIYF
CDR3nt: TGTGCCAGTAGTGTGGACAGCTCTGGAAACACCATATATTTT

j_gene: TRBJ2-5
v_gene: TRBV6-5
abundance: -
d_gene: -
CDR3aa: CASSPRETQYF
CDR3nt: TGTGCCAGCAGTCCCCGGGAGACCCAGTACTTC

j_gene: TRBJ2-2
v_gene: TRBV7-3
abundance: -
d_gene: -
CDR3aa: CASSFSSNTGELFF
CDR3nt: TGTGCCAGCAGCTTTTCCTCGAACACCGGGGAGCTGTTTTTT

j_gene: TRBJ2-5
v_gene: TRBV3-1/TRBV3-2
abundance: few
d_gene: -
CDR3aa: CASSQERPLKETQYF
CDR3nt: TGTGCCAGCAGCCAAGAAAGACCCCTTAAAGAGACCCAGTACTTC

j_gene: TRBJ2-7
v_gene: TRBV3-1/TRBV3-2
abundance: -
d_gene: -
CDR3aa: CASSQAFSYEQYF
CDR3nt: TGTGCCAGCAGCCAAGCCTTCTCCTACGAGCAGTACTTC

j_gene: TRBJ2-2
v_gene: TRBV9
abundance: once
d_gene: TRBD2
CDR3aa: CASSERGPGELFF
CDR3nt: TGTGCCAGCAGCGAGCGGGGTCCCGGGGAGCTGTTTTTT

j_gene: TRBJ2-4
v_gene: TRBV6-5
abundance: -
d_gene: -
CDR3aa: CASGRGVNIQYF
CDR3nt: TGTGCCAGCGGCCGAGGGGTAAACATTCAGTACTTC

j_gene: TRBJ2-1
v_gene: TRBV10-3
abundance: -
d_gene: TRBD2
CDR3aa: CAISVLTSSSYNEQFF
CDR3nt: TGTGCCATCAGTGTGCTGACTAGCTCCTCCTACAATGAGCAGTTCTTC

j_gene: TRBJ1-5
v_gene: TRBV4-3
abundance: -
d_gene: -
CDR3aa: CASSQDWQGWSQPQHF
CDR3nt: TGCGCCAGCAGCCAAGATTGGCAGGGTTGGAGTCAGCCCCAGCATTTT

j_gene: TRBJ2-5
v_gene: TRBV7-9
abundance: -
d_gene: -
CDR3aa: CASVVKSGGETQYF
CDR3nt: TGTGCCAGCGTGGTTAAGTCCGGTGGGGAGACCCAGTACTTC

j_gene: TRBJ2-1
v_gene: TRBV7-7
abundance: -
d_gene: -
CDR3aa: CASSLRLGGEQFF
CDR3nt: TGTGCTAGCAGCTTAAGGCTGGGGGGTGAGCAGTTCTTC

j_gene: TRBJ2-1
v_gene: TRBV7-2
abundance: medium-sized
d_gene: TRBD2
CDR3aa: CASSLEAGVYNEQFF
CDR3nt: TGTGCCAGCAGCTTAGAAGCGGGAGTCTACAATGAGCAGTTCTTC

j_gene: TRBJ2-2
v_gene: TRBV5-1
abundance: -
d_gene: TRBD1
CDR3aa: CASSLDTGGASGELFF
CDR3nt: TGCGCCAGCAGCCTCGACACAGGGGGCGCGTCTGGGGAGCTGTTTTTT

j_gene: TRBJ2-7
v_gene: TRBV15
abundance: few
d_gene: -
CDR3aa: CATSRDRGGPYEQYF
CDR3nt: TGTGCCACCAGCAGAGATAGGGGGGGCCCCTACGAGCAGTACTTC